This entry lists 9 T cell receptor beta chains sequenced from one sample in a study of blood T cell repertoires in COVID-19. The data were produced by immunoSEQ multiplex PCR, yet TCRdb's version contains in-frame clones alone and is incomplete. The sample carries approximately 110,000 clones, around 84% recorded once. Sequenced material: peripheral blood. These TCRs come from a woman aged 40 to 49 with acute or convalescent COVID-19.

The chain couples TRBV19 to TRBJ2-3, with 10 bases aligning to TRBD2. In germline, CDR1 is LNHDA, CDR2 SQIVND (reference sequence). The ends lost 4 bases at V and 1 base at J; junction bases unmatched: 5. There are 16 residues in the CDR3. The CDR3 sequence is CASSSLAGEGTDTQYF. The CDR3, as DNA: TGTGCCAGTAGTAGCCTAGCGGGGGAGGGCACAGATACGCAGTATTTT.

This chain uses TRBV9 with TRBJ1-2; D remains ambiguous. The CDR3 contains 13 residues. Between the trimmed V and J ends, which lost 0 bases and 8 bases, there was a span of 11 bases. Germline CDR1 SGDLS, CDR2 YYNGEE. The CDR3 sequence: CASSVDGVGGYTF. DNA for the CDR3: TGTGCCAGCAGCGTAGACGGGGTGGGAGGCTACACCTTC.

J is TRBJ1-4 and V is TRBV19; D is unresolved. The V and J ends lost 7 bases and 0 bases respectively, with 6 bases between them. Germline CDR1 LNHDA, CDR2 SQIVND (reference sequence). The CDR3 extends over 13 amino acids. Here the CDR3 reads CASMRTTNEKLFF. In DNA, the CDR3 is TGTGCCAGTATGAGGACAACTAATGAAAAACTGTTTTTT.

V is TRBV19 and J is TRBJ1-6; no reliable D call. Germline V gene sequence: CDR1 LNHDA, CDR2 SQIVND (reference sequence). V was clipped by 2 bases and J by 5 bases, with 19 bases between them. This CDR3 comprises 18 residues. CDR3 nucleotide sequence: TGTGCCAGTAGTATAAGGTTTGGAGGGTCCGGAGATAATTCACCCCTCCACTTT. It codes for CASSIRFGGSGDNSPLHF.

The chain employs TRBV24-1 and TRBJ2-2; possible D gene TRBD2, 6 bases. The germline gives CDR1 KGHDR, CDR2 SFDVKD. This CDR3 contains 15 residues. Trimming removed 4 bases at V and 2 bases at J, with 10 bases between. The CDR3, as DNA: TGTGCCACCAGTGAGGGGGGACGCAACACCGGGGAGCTGTTTTTT. This gives the protein CATSEGGRNTGELFF.

This clone has only one observation. The rearrangement joins TRBV29-1 to TRBJ2-3; tentatively, D is TRBD1 (5 bases). V was clipped by 7 bases and J by 2 bases, with 28 bases between them. The germline V gene has CDR1 SQVTM and CDR2 ANQGSEA. The CDR3 consists of 18 residues. Here the CDR3 reads CSASPQALPTLYTDTQYF. DNA for the CDR3: TGCAGCGCCAGTCCACAGGCGCTCCCAACTTTATACACAGATACGCAGTATTTT.

J is TRBJ1-5 and V is TRBV5-6, with 8 bases identical to TRBD1. Losses at the gene ends were 2 bases for V and 3 bases for J; bases not matched to a gene: 4. Germline CDR1 is SGHDT and CDR2 is YYEEEE. This CDR3 is built from 15 residues. For the CDR3, the DNA is TGTGCCAGCAGCTTCCAGGACAGGGCCAATCAGCCCCAGCATTTT. This translates into CASSFQDRANQPQHF. Drawing the rest from reference TRBV5-6 and TRBJ1-5, the complete variable domain is DAGVTQSPTHLIKTRGQQVTLRCSPKSGHDTVSWYQQALGQGPQFIFQYYEEEERQRGNFPDRFSGHQFPNYSSELNVNALLLGDSALYLCASSFQDRANQPQHFGDGTRLSIL.

The chain recombines TRBV2 with TRBJ1-6, with 8 bases lining up with TRBD1. V shed 7 bases and J 7 bases; nucleotides not matched to a gene: 9. The CDR3 length is 15 residues. The germline CDR1 and CDR2 sequences are SNHLY and FYNNEI. CDR3 DNA: TGTGCCAGCAAGTTTAGACAGGGGCGGAATTCACCCCTCCACTTT. It translates to CASKFRQGRNSPLHF.

This rearrangement joins TRBV7-9 to TRBJ2-7; 10 nucleotides match TRBD2. The CDR3 totals 15 residues. With V trimmed by 3 bases and J by 4 bases, 6 bases remained unmatched. Germline V lookup: CDR1 SEHNR, CDR2 FQNEAQ (reference sequence). The CDR3 loop reads CASSFEAGGLYEQYF. The DNA for the CDR3 is TGTGCCAGCAGCTTTGAAGCGGGGGGGCTGTACGAGCAGTACTTC.